A selection of T cell receptor beta chains follows, all from one sample in a study of T cell responses to AZD1222 COVID-19 vaccine. Only in-frame clones appear in the TCRdb table, and some are missing; sequencing was by immunoSEQ multiplex PCR. In the table there are about 130,000 clones, roughly 85% of which are singletons. The sample here was peripheral blood, taken on day 0 of AZD1222 vaccination. The receptors originated from an adult in good health. The CDR3 runs from the conserved cysteine through the conserved F or W. The D gene is left open where the match is weak. Rows may omit the clone size; those that give it use once, few, many or a size class.

TRBV7-2	TRBJ2-3	-	-	TGTGCCAGCAGCTTCGGGTCTTGGGATACGCAGTATTTT	CASSFGSWDTQYF
TRBV11-3	TRBJ2-1	TRBD2	-	TGTGCCAGCAGCTTAGATAGCTTTGGACTAGGAAGCTACAATGAGCAGTTCTTC	CASSLDSFGLGSYNEQFF
TRBV7-9	TRBJ2-7	-	-	TGTGCCAGCAGCTTAGGTGACGAGCAGTACTTC	CASSLGDEQYF
TRBV3-1/TRBV3-2	TRBJ2-2	-	-	TGTGCCAGCAGCCAAGGCTCGTGGCACGACCCAACAGCCGGGGAGCTGTTTTTT	CASSQGSWHDPTAGELFF
TRBV4-1	TRBJ1-6	-	-	TGCGCCAGCAGCCAGGAGGGTTCACCCCTCCACTTT	CASSQEGSPLHF
TRBV20-1	TRBJ2-3	-	few	TGCAGTGCTAGTATTGCAGATACGCAGTATTTT	CSASIADTQYF
TRBV6-6	TRBJ1-2	-	-	TGTGCTGCACTCGGCCAGGGAAACTATGGCTACACCTTC	CAALGQGNYGYTF
TRBV2	TRBJ1-3	-	-	TGTGCCAGCAGACCTTTTGACTCTGGAAACACCATATATTTT	CASRPFDSGNTIYF
TRBV21-1	TRBJ1-1	-	-	TGTGCCAGCAGGCGGTGCACTGAAGCTTTCTTT	CASRRCTEAFF
TRBV3-1/TRBV3-2	TRBJ2-5	TRBD1	-	TGTGCCAGCAGCCCCGGATCACAGGGGTACCAAGAGACCCAGTACTTC	CASSPGSQGYQETQYF
TRBV18	TRBJ2-5	TRBD1	-	TGTGCCAGCTCACTAGACGACAGGGGAGACGGCGGCGCACCGTACCAAGAGACCCAGTACTTC	CASSLDDRGDGGAPYQETQYF
TRBV6-5	TRBJ1-2	TRBD1	-	TGTGCCAGCAGTTACTTAACGCTCACAGGGGGCCATGGCTACACCTTC	CASSYLTLTGGHGYTF
TRBV6-1	TRBJ1-4	-	-	TGTGCCAGCAGTGAAGCGCGAGGAATGAGGCAAGAAAAACTGTTTTTT	CASSEARGMRQEKLFF
TRBV3-1/TRBV3-2	TRBJ2-1	TRBD2	-	TGTGCCAGCAGCCCCCCAGCGGGGGGTTCCTACAATGAGCAGTTCTTC	CASSPPAGGSYNEQFF